One sample yielded the 2 T cell receptor beta chains listed below, sequenced in a study of blood T cell repertoires in COVID-19. The table came from immunoSEQ multiplex PCR; TCRdb's copy has only in-frame clones and leaves some out. The sample records under 150,000 clones, less than 90% being singletons. Sequenced material: peripheral blood. The receptors derive from a man younger than 40 with acute or convalescent COVID-19.

The CDR3 bases are TGTGCCAGCAGTGGTGTGAGCGGGGGGCCGAGCACAGATACGCAGTATTTT. This translates into CASSGVSGGPSTDTQYF. This chain connects TRBV2 to TRBJ2-3; 9 nucleotides match TRBD2. J lost 0 bases, V lost 4 bases, and 8 bases had no gene match. CDR3 length equals 17 residues. The V gene's germline CDR1 is SNHLY and CDR2 FYNNEI. Full variable domain (missing parts from reference TRBV2 and TRBJ2-3): EPEVTQTPSHQVTQMGQEVILRCVPISNHLYFYWYRQILGQKVEFLVSFYNNEISEKSEIFDDQFSVERPDGSNFTLKIRSTKLEDSAMYFCASSGVSGGPSTDTQYFGPGTRLTVL.

This clone was seen only a few times. This chain links TRBV30 with TRBJ2-5, with D possibly being TRBD2 (5 bases). Germline V gene lookup returns CDR1 GTSNPN and CDR2 SVGIG (reference sequence). Trimming shortened V by 6 bases and J by 2 bases, and 19 bases separated the two germline ends. CDR3 size: 15 residues. The CDR3 coding sequence is TGTGCCTGCCCCCTCCGAGGGCGCCTACAAGAGACCCAGTACTTC. The encoded protein is CACPLRGRLQETQYF.